This entry lists 21 T cell receptor beta chains sequenced from one sample in a study of T cells in Graves' hyperthyroidism and ophthalmopathy (dated by TCRdb to between 2018 and 2020). To prepare the library, multiplex PCR was applied. The instrument was an Illumina HiSeq 2000. TCR beta CDR3 regions were amplified from RNA transcripts. For the first round of RT-PCR on the TCR CDR3, the HTBI primer set was used together with the Qiagen OneStep RT-PCR kit. TCRdb handled the public reads itself, with Q25 trimming in fastp and clone calling in MiXCR, and kept productive beta chains. Entries that share a CDR3 protein sequence are merged under the most common genes and DNA. The table for this sample lists some 400,000 distinct CDR3 sequences; roughly 13% of them were counted only once. The top ten clones comprise about 20% of the sample. The source material was blood. The receptors were sampled from a man aged 30 to 39 with Graves' hyperthyroidism that later progressed to Graves' ophthalmopathy.

This clonotype was observed once. In this CDR3 the conserved last residue, phenylalanine or tryptophan, is missing, so a read error is likely. The chain employs TRBV20-1 and TRBJ2-5, with TRBD1 as a possible D gene (5 bases). V lost 3 bases and J lost 5, with 10 bases in between. The CDR3 covers 12 residues. Germline CDR1 DFQATT, CDR2 SNEGSKA (reference sequence). DNA for the CDR3: TGCAGTGCTAGTGGCAGGGCTGAGACCCAGTACTGC. Protein product: CSASGRAETQYC.

In this sample, this clonotype turned up many times. The CDR3 coding sequence is TGTGCCAGCAGCTTAACAAGGTATGCAGAGAACACTGAAGCTTTCTTT. It is translated as CASSLTRYAENTEAFF. This chain links TRBV11-2 with TRBJ1-1; D is unresolved. CDR3 length: 16 amino acids. V was clipped by 2 bases and J by 1 base, with 14 bases between them. Germline values: CDR1 SGHAT, CDR2 FQNNGV.

Many counts were recorded for this clonotype. The chain combines TRBV7-9 with TRBJ2-1; D is perhaps TRBD1 (5 bases). Per the germline V gene, CDR1 is SEHNR and CDR2 is FQNEAQ (reference sequence). Trimming pared 4 bases from V and 7 bases from J, leaving 8 bases between. The CDR3 contains 12 residues. CDR3 in amino acids: CASSSQANEQFF. For the CDR3, the DNA is TGTGCCAGCAGCTCACAGGCTAATGAGCAGTTCTTC.

This clonotype has at least ten counts. J is TRBJ2-1 and V is TRBV11-2; D is undetermined. The CDR3 loop spans 12 amino acids. CDR1 SGHAT and CDR2 FQNNGV come from the germline V gene. V was shortened by 7 bases and J by 8 bases, with 12 bases between the two germline ends. CDR3: CASTSGAHEQFF. CDR3 bases: TGTGCCAGCACCTCAGGAGCCCATGAGCAGTTCTTC.

This clonotype came up many times. The chain uses TRBV5-6 and TRBJ2-5, with 9 bases identical to TRBD2. The CDR3 extends over 17 amino acids. CDR1 is SGHDT and CDR2 is YYEEEE in the germline V gene. V was pared by 1 base and J by 4 bases, with 11 bases of the junction left unmatched. The CDR3: CASSLRLAGTLGETQYF. CDR3 sequence (DNA): TGTGCCAGCAGCTTGCGGCTAGCGGGAACCTTAGGAGAGACCCAGTACTTC.

This clonotype was counted at least ten times. The chain recombines TRBV5-1 with TRBJ2-7, with 7 bases that match TRBD1. Germline V gene lookup returns CDR1 SGHRS and CDR2 YFSETQ. This CDR3 has 13 residues. The trim removed 4 bases at V and 2 bases at J, leaving 3 bases unmatched. This CDR3 is CASSTGTAYEQYF. As DNA, the CDR3 is TGCGCCAGCAGCACGGGGACAGCCTACGAGCAGTACTTC.

This clonotype was recorded at least ten times. V is TRBV12-3 or TRBV12-4 and J is TRBJ1-1; weak D call: TRBD1 (5 bases). The CDR3 runs 15 residues. With 5 bases removed from V and 3 bases from J, the gap between germline ends came to 16 bases. The CDR3 reads CASSPVRAGDTEAFF. CDR3 nucleotides: TGTGCCAGCAGTCCCGTCAGGGCGGGGGACACTGAAGCTTTCTTT.

This clonotype was seen ten or more times. This chain joins TRBV2 and TRBJ1-2, with D maybe TRBD1 (6 bases). The CDR3 contains 15 residues. Germline CDR1 and CDR2: SNHLY and FYNNEI. Trimming cost V 8 bases and J 0 bases, with 16 bases left between them. Here the CDR3 reads CASSLSRTANYGYTF. CDR3 nucleotides: TGTGCCAGCTCACTGAGCAGGACAGCTAACTATGGCTACACCTTC.

On this clonotype: The junction differs from germline at one of its ends, possibly a read error. V usage is TRBV6-4 and J usage is TRBJ2-3; 15 bases are a match to TRBD2. The germline gives CDR1 MRHNA, CDR2 SNTAGT. The CDR3 loop spans 17 amino acids. The CDR3 spells CASSYSGLAGGTHTQYF. In nucleotides, the CDR3 is TGTGCCAGCAGTTACTCCGGACTAGCGGGGGGGACGCATACGCAGTATTTT.

J is TRBJ2-7 and V is TRBV28; 8 nucleotides line up with TRBD1. J was trimmed by 4 bases and V by 6 bases; bases with no gene match: 8. This CDR3 has 14 residues. The germline CDR1 and CDR2 sequences are MDHEN and SYDVKM. The CDR3 sequence is CASSWGTGMYEQYF. Written as DNA, the CDR3 is TGTGCCAGCAGCTGGGGGACAGGAATGTACGAGCAGTACTTC.

The CDR3 protein is CASSQDLTPGYQPQHF. DNA of the CDR3: TGTGCCAGCAGCCAAGATCTAACACCAGGATATCAGCCCCAGCATTTT. The rearrangement joins TRBV4-2 to TRBJ1-5, with D unclear. This CDR3 is built from 16 residues. Germline V gene sequence: CDR1 LGHNA, CDR2 YNFKEQ. Trimming took 0 bases from V and 5 from J, leaving 14 bases between them.

In this sample, this clonotype turned up many times. This rearrangement joins TRBV7-2 to TRBJ2-3; D gene ambiguous. V shed 3 bases and J shed 5 bases, with 9 bases lying between them. The length of the CDR3 is 13 residues. The germline CDR1 and CDR2 sequences are SGHTA and FQGNSA. DNA of the CDR3: TGTGCCAGCAGCTTCGGACCGGAAGATACGCAGTATTTT. Its protein product is CASSFGPEDTQYF.

This clonotype was recorded a few times. This rearrangement joins TRBV7-8 to TRBJ1-1; D not resolved. This CDR3 region has 13 residues. Germline V lookup: CDR1 SGHVS, CDR2 FQNEAQ. V lost 2 bases, J lost 5 bases, and 9 bases lay in between. In DNA form, the CDR3 reads TGTGCCAGCAGCTTAATGACCGCAACTGAAGCTTTCTTT. Translated, it gives CASSLMTATEAFF. Complete variable domain (other parts from reference TRBV7-8 and TRBJ1-1): GAGVSQSPRYKVAKRGQDVALRCDPISGHVSLFWYQQALGQGPEFLTYFQNEAQLDKSGLPSDRFFAERPEGSVSTLKIQRTQQEDSAVYLCASSLMTATEAFFGQGTRLTVV.

Ten or more counts support this clonotype. The chain carries TRBV5-1 and TRBJ2-4; unclear D gene. Trimming left V 2 bases short and J 2 bases short, with 14 bases between. The germline CDR1 and CDR2 sequences are SGHRS and YFSETQ. This CDR3 has 16 residues. The CDR3 DNA reads as TGCGCCAGCAGCTTCTCCCCTCAGAGTACCAAAAACATTCAGTACTTC. Protein: CASSFSPQSTKNIQYF.

The rearrangement uses TRBV28 and TRBJ2-7; D tentatively fits TRBD1 or TRBD2 (5 bases each). The CDR3 runs 15 residues. Trimming pared 7 bases from V and 4 bases from J, leaving 20 bases between. Germline V gives CDR1 MDHEN, CDR2 SYDVKM. DNA for the CDR3: TGTGCCAGCAATTCCGCCGGGACCAAGTCATACGAGCAGTACTTC. The encoded protein is CASNSAGTKSYEQYF.

This clonotype turned up a few times. The chain couples TRBV25-1 to TRBJ2-7, with a weak D call TRBD1 (7 bases). V was shortened by 1 base and J by 3 bases, with 13 bases between the two germline ends. The CDR3 sequence is 15 residues long. Looked up from germline, CDR1 is MGHDK and CDR2 is SYGVNS. The CDR3 here is CASSESGGGLYEQYF. The CDR3 coding sequence is TGTGCCAGCAGTGAATCTGGAGGGGGCCTCTACGAGCAGTACTTC.

DNA for the CDR3: TGCGCCAGCAGCTGGGGGGGTTCCACTGAAGCTTTCTTT. Translating it yields CASSWGGSTEAFF. V usage is TRBV4-1 and J usage is TRBJ1-1; the D gene is possibly TRBD1 (5 bases). Germline V CDR1 and CDR2: MGHRA, YSYEKL. This CDR3 spans 13 amino acids. Trimming cost V 5 bases and J 4 bases, with 11 bases left between them.

In this sample, this clonotype turned up many times. This chain joins TRBV28 and TRBJ2-1, with 8 nucleotides matching TRBD2. Trimming cost V 5 bases and J 5 bases; bases outside gene matches: 8. The CDR3 is 15 residues long. Germline V lookup: CDR1 MDHEN, CDR2 SYDVKM. The CDR3 DNA sequence: TGTGCCAGCAGTCCCCATCGGGGGGGCCACAATGAGCAGTTCTTC. It specifies CASSPHRGGHNEQFF.

This clonotype was seen at least ten times. J is TRBJ2-3 and V is TRBV20-1, with D tentatively TRBD1 (6 bases). Germline assignment: CDR1 DFQATT and CDR2 SNEGSKA (reference sequence). The V end lost 3 bases, the J end lost 3 bases, and 10 bases lay between the germline ends. The CDR3 sequence is 13 residues long. CDR3 sequence reads: CSARGAQTDTQYF. DNA for the CDR3: TGCAGTGCTAGGGGGGCCCAGACAGATACGCAGTATTTT.

A remark on this clonotype: Just one base apart from a much larger clone, this may be a read error. The rearrangement links TRBV2 to TRBJ2-5; TRBD1 might be the D (7 bases). The CDR3 covers 15 residues. Germline CDR1 and CDR2: SNHLY and FYNNEI. CDR3 protein: CASSRGGTALETRYF. The CDR3, as DNA: TGTGCCAGCAGCCGGGGCGGGACAGCCTTAGAGACCCGGTACTTC.

The J gene is TRBJ2-3, the V gene TRBV27; D unclear. Germline V gene data show CDR1 as MNHEY and CDR2 as SMNVEV (reference sequence). V lost 5 bases, J lost 6 bases, and 12 bases lay in between. This CDR3 is built from 13 residues. As DNA, the CDR3 is TGTGCCAGCAGTCCTCCGGGTTGGGATACGCAGTATTTT. This gives the protein CASSPPGWDTQYF.